This TCR beta chain was observed in a study of OX40 agonist ivuxolimab in advanced cancers. About the investigation overall: Ivuxolimab, which targeted the costimulatory receptor OX40 (CD134), was an agonistic, fully human IgG2 monoclonal antibody. Intravenous ivuxolimab was administered to patients every 2 weeks at six dose levels: 0.01, 0.1, 0.3, 1.5, 3 and 10 mg/kg. Among the 50 to 55 dose-escalation patients, some 19 had hepatocellular carcinoma, roughly 15 melanoma, 9 renal cell carcinoma and 9 head and neck cancer. In the dose-escalation cohort, roughly four fifths of patients were male, and the mean age was approximately 60 years, with a range of roughly 20 to 79. Prior anti-PD-1, anti-PD-L1 or anti-CTLA-4 therapy was permitted, and checkpoint inhibitors had been received by approximately 39% of dose-escalation patients. Partial responses were achieved by three dose-escalation patients, of whom one had hepatocellular carcinoma and two had cutaneous melanoma. Peripheral TCRbeta sequencing was intended to test whether TCR sequence diversity was altered and clonal T-cell expansion was caused by ivuxolimab. The paper covers the monotherapy dose-escalation part of the phase I ivuxolimab trial, which included N of about 56 patients. What the work shows at the level of the full study, not this receptor alone: Antigen specificity was not determined for the clonally expanded peripheral T cells. At doses of 0.1 to 3.0 mg/kg, clonal expansion of both CD4+ and CD8+ blood T cells was observed from baseline to week 6. After ivuxolimab, more expanded clones were found on average in CD8+ T cells than in CD4+ T cells. Low levels of normalized T-cell clonal expansion were also seen in some nonresponding patients. In the 0.1-3.0 mg/kg groups, partial responders were among the patients with the lowest normalized peripheral clonal expansion, particularly in CD8+ T cells.

Trimming costs V 5 bases and J 6 bases, and their ends lie 19 bases apart. The CDR3 runs 15 residues from the cysteine to the phenylalanine. CDR3 DNA only is kept here, 45 bases in frame from base 1. Sequences SGHTA (CDR1) and FQGNSA (CDR2) are obtained from the germline V gene. The trial excluded patients who had a history of autoimmune disease or who were on systemic immunosuppression. Peripheral blood for TCR sequencing was drawn from every dose cohort at baseline, at cycle 4 day 1 and at cycle 7 day 1. The samples were drawn from a first-in-human, open-label, multicenter phase I dose-escalation trial of ivuxolimab. Adults with locally advanced or metastatic melanoma, renal cell carcinoma, hepatocellular carcinoma or head and neck squamous cell carcinoma were enrolled in the trial. Before TCR sequencing, CD4+ and CD8+ T cells were separately sorted from peripheral blood. For sequencing of the TCRbeta CDR3 region, genomic DNA was extracted from the sorted cells. The immunoSEQ Assay was used for sequencing of TCRbeta CDR3 regions. The clones in this table, taken by TCRdb from immuneACCESS, are in-frame only. Not every clone is retained; where verified, under half of the shortfall comes from an unresolved V gene, and the cause of the rest is unknown. Recorded for this sample are 29,000 or so clones; 80% to 95% of them occurred a single time. Jointly, the top ten make up about a tenth of the sample.

This clone was counted a single time. The target of this receptor is not known. Per-base quality was not reported, and no clone a single base away is much larger than it. The receptor was derived from an adult with an advanced solid tumor such as melanoma, head and neck, liver or kidney cancer. The material sequenced was CD4+ or CD8+ T cells sorted from blood, taken in a trial of the OX40 agonist ivuxolimab. The chain is assembled from TRBV7-2 and TRBJ1-1, with the D gene call left open. For the CDR3, the sequence is CASSLHGPLWPEAFF. In nucleotides, the sequence is TGTGCCAGCAGCCTTCATGGACCGCTGTGGCCTGAAGCTTTCTTT. Where the CDR3 stops, the reference TRBV7-2 and TRBJ1-1 genes take over; the full variable domain is GAGVSQSPSNKVTEKGKDVELRCDPISGHTALYWYRQSLGQGLEFLIYFQGNSAPDKSGLPSDRFSAERTGGSVSTLTIQRTQQEDSAVYLCASSLHGPLWPEAFFGQGTRLTVV.